This T cell receptor (beta chain) is from a study of control samples from healthy donors and cancer patients (dated by TCRdb to 2019 to 2021). The library was obtained by the immunoSEQ multiplex PCR assay. TCRdb provides this immuneACCESS table in a form limited to in-frame rearrangements. Some clones are lacking; in checked studies, under half of them reflect an unresolved V gene, and why the rest are absent is not known. This sample is represented by 170,000 or so clones; around 87% of them were singletons. 1.3% to 1.5% of the sample is taken by the ten largest. With respect to this clone: Its specific antigen is unknown. The sample holds no much larger clone one base away, and base qualities are not on file.

Sample: blood. The origin of this receptor is a woman between 50 and 59 years old in good health.

The bases read TGTGCCAGCAGCTCGTACGGGCGGGAGCAGTTCTTC. This codes for CASSSYGREQFF. The rearranged segments are TRBV7-2 and TRBJ2-1; a confident D gene designation cannot be given. V gives up 4 bases and J gives up 10 bases, and the segment between their germline ends measures 11 bases. Taken from the germline V gene, the CDR1 and CDR2 loops are SGHTA and FQGNSA. The CDR3 spans 12 residues, from the cysteine through the phenylalanine. The entry retains the CDR3 DNA only, 36 bases that are in frame from base 1.